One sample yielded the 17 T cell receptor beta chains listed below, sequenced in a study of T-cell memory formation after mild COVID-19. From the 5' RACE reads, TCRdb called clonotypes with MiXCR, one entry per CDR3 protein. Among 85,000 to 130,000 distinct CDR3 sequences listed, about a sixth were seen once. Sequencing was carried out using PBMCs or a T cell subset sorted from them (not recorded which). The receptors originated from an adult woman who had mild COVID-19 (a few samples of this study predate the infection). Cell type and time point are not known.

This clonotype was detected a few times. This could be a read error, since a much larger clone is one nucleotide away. The CDR3 loop is CASSSRGQYYEQYF. CDR3 bases: TGTGCCAGCAGCTCCAGGGGGCAGTACTACGAGCAGTACTTC. This sequence joins TRBV7-6 and TRBJ2-7; 8 nucleotides agree with TRBD1. Germline CDR1 is SGHVS and CDR2 is FNYEAQ. V shed 4 bases, J shed 3 bases, and the junction held 5 bases outside the gene matches. This CDR3 spans 14 amino acids. Using reference TRBV7-6 and TRBJ2-7 for the parts outside the CDR3, the full variable domain is GAGVSQSPRYKVTKRGQDVALRCDPISGHVSLYWYRQALGQGPEFLTYFNYEAQQDKSGLPNDRFSAERPEGSISTLTIQRTEQRDSAMYRCASSSRGQYYEQYFGPGTRLTVT.

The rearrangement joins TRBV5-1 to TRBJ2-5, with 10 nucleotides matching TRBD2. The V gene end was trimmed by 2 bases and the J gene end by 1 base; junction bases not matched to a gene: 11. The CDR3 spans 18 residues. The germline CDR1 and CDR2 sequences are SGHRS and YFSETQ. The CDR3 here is CASSFWALAGVGQETQYF. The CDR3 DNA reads TGCGCCAGCAGCTTTTGGGCGCTAGCGGGAGTCGGCCAAGAGACCCAGTACTTC.

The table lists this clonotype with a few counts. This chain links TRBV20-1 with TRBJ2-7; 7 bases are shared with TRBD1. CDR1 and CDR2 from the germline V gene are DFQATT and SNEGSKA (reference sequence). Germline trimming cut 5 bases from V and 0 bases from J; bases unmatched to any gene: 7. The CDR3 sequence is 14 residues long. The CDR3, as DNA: TGCAGTGCTGGCCCGCGGACAGGCTCCTACGAGCAGTACTTC. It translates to CSAGPRTGSYEQYF.

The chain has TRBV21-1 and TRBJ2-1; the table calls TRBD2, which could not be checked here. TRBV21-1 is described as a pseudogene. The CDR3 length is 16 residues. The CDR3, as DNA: TGTGCCAGCAGCAAAGTCCGACTAGCGAGCTACAATGAGCAGTTCTTC. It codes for CASSKVRLASYNEQFF.

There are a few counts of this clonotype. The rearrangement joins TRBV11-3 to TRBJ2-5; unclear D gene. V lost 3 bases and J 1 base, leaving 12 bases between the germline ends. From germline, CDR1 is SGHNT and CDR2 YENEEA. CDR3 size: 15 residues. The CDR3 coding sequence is TGTGCCAGCAGCTTCCGACAATATGTCCAAGAGACCCAGTACTTC. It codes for CASSFRQYVQETQYF.

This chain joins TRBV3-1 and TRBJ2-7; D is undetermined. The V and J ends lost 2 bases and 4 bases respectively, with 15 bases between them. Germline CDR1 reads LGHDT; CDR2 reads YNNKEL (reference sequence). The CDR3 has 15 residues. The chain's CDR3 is CASSQSFDPSYEQYF. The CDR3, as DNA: TGTGCCAGCAGCCAATCTTTTGACCCATCGTACGAGCAGTACTTC.

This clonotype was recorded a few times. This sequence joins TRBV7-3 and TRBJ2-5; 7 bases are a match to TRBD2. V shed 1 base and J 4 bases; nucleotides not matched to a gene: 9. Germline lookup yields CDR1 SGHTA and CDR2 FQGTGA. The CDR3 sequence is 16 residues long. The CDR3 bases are TGTGCCAGCAGCTTAATAGGCGCGGGGGTAGGAGAGACCCAGTACTTC. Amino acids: CASSLIGAGVGETQYF.

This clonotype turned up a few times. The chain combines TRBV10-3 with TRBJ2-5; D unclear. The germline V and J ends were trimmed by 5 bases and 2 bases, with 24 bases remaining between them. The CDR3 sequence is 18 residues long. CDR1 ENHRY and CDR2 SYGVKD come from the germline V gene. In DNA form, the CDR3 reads TGTGCCATCAGTAAAAGGGCTACCGGCGGTTTGACTCAAGAGACCCAGTACTTC. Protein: CAISKRATGGLTQETQYF.

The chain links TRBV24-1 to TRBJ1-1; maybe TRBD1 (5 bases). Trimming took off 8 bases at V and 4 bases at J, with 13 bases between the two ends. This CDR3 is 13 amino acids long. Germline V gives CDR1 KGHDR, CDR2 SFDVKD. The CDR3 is CATIIGGSTEAFF. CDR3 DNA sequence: TGTGCCACCATTATTGGGGGTAGCACTGAAGCTTTCTTT.

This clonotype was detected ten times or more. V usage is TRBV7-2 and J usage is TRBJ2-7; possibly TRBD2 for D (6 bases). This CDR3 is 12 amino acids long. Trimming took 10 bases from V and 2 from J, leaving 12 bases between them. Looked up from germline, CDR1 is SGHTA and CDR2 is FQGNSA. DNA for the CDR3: TGTGCCATTCTGGGGGGACCCTACGAGCAGTACTTC. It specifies CAILGGPYEQYF.

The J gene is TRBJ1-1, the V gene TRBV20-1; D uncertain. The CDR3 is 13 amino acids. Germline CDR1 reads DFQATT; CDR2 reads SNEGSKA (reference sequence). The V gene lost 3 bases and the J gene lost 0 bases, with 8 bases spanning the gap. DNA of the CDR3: TGCAGTGCTAGGAATCTCCTGAACACTGAAGCTTTCTTT. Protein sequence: CSARNLLNTEAFF.

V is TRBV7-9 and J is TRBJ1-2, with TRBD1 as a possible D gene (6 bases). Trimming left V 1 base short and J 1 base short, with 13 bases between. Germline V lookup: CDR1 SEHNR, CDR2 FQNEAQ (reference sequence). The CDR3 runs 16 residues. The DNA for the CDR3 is TGTGCCAGCAGCTTAGGCCGGGACACTTTTAACTATGGCTACACCTTC. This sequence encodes CASSLGRDTFNYGYTF.

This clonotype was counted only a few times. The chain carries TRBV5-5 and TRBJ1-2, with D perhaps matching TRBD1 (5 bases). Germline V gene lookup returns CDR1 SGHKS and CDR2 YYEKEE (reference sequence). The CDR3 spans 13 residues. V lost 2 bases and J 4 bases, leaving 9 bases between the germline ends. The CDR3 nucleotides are TGTGCCAGCAGCTTAGGGGACGGCTATGGCTACACCTTC. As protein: CASSLGDGYGYTF.

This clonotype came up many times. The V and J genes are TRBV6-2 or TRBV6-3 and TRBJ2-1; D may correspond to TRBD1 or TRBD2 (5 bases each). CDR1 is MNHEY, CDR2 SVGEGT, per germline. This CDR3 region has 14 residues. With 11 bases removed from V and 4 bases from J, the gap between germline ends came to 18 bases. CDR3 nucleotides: TGTGCCCACTCGCCGCAGGGACCTTACAATGAGCAGTTCTTC. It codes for CAHSPQGPYNEQFF.

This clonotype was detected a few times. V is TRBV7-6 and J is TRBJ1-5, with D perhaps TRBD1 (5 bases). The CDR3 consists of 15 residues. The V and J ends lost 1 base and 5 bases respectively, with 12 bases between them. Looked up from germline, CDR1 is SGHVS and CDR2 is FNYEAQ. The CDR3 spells CASSLEEGSDQPQHF. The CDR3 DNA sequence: TGTGCCAGCAGCTTAGAAGAGGGGTCGGATCAGCCCCAGCATTTT.

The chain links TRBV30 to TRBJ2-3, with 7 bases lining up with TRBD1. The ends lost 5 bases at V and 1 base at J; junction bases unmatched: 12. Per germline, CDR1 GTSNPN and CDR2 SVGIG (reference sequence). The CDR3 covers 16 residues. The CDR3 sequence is CAWAMQGVYGTDTQYF. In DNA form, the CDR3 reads TGTGCCTGGGCTATGCAGGGGGTCTACGGCACAGATACGCAGTATTTT.

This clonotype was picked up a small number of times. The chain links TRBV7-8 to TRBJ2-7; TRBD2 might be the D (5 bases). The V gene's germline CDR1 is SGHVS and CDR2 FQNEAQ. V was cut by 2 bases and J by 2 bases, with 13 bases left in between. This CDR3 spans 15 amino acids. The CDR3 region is CASSLPGRAAYEQYF. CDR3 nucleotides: TGTGCCAGCAGCTTACCTGGCCGAGCGGCCTACGAGCAGTACTTC.